This T cell receptor beta chain emerged from a study of blood T cell repertoires in COVID-19. Study in general: Samples of COVID-19 (acute and convalescent) were obtained from the United States, Italy and Spain. The cDNA or gDNA used as material had been derived from T cells, B-cell-depleted T cells, or PBMCs.

Sequenced by immunoSEQ multiplex PCR; TCRdb stores in-frame clones only, minus some. The table lists over 250,000 clones, approximately 83% of them singletons, with 8% to 13% in the top ten. V was trimmed by 6 bases and J by 1 base, leaving 15 bases between them. The CDR3 is 14 amino acids. CDR1 and CDR2 from the germline V gene are SQVTM and ANQGSEA. The rearrangement joins TRBV29-1 to TRBJ1-1; TRBD1 is a possible D gene (5 bases). What was sequenced was peripheral blood. The sequence was collected from a woman aged 70-85 years with acute or convalescent COVID-19. CDR3 sequence reads: CSVRVLQGNTEAFF. As DNA, the CDR3 is TGCAGCGTCCGAGTCCTCCAGGGGAACACTGAAGCTTTCTTT.